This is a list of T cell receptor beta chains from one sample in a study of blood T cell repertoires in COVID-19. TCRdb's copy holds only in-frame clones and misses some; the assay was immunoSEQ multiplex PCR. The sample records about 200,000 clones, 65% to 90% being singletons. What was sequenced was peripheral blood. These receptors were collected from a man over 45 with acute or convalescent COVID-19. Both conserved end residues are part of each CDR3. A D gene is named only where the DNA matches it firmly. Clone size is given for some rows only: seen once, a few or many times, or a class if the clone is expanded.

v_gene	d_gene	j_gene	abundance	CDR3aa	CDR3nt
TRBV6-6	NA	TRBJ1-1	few	CASNQGNTEAFF	TGTGCCAGCAATCAGGGTAACACTGAAGCTTTCTTT
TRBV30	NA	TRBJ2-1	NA	CAWAKGHRDTYNEQFF	TGTGCCTGGGCTAAGGGCCACAGGGACACCTACAATGAGCAGTTCTTC
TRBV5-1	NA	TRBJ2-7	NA	CASSTSGTPSLEQYF	TGCGCCAGCAGCACGTCCGGGACTCCTTCCTTGGAGCAGTACTTC
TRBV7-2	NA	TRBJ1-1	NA	CASSSGRSYTEAFF	TGTGCCAGCAGCTCTGGGCGATCCTACACTGAAGCTTTCTTT
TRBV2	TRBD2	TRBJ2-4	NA	CASIFSGGKNIQYF	TGTGCCAGCATTTTTAGCGGGGGAAAAAACATTCAGTACTTC
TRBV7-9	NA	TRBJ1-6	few	CASSLASRGDSPLHF	TGTGCCAGCAGCTTAGCGTCGCGGGGGGATTCACCCCTCCACTTT
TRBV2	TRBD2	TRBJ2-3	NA	CASRKRGGVDTQYF	TGTGCCAGCAGGAAGCGGGGGGGTGTAGATACGCAGTATTTT
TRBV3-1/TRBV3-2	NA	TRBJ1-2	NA	CASSQVTYGYTF	TGTGCCAGCAGCCAAGTAACTTATGGCTACACCTTC
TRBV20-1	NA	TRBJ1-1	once	CSASGAAGGPEAFF	TGCAGTGCTAGTGGGGCGGCGGGGGGCCCTGAAGCTTTCTTT
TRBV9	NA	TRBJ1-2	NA	CASSVGFSGGNYGYTF	TGTGCCAGCAGCGTAGGTTTCTCCGGAGGTAACTATGGCTACACCTTC
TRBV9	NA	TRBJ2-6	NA	CASSVGSWGAGANVLTF	TGTGCCAGCAGCGTAGGAAGTTGGGGGGCTGGGGCCAACGTCCTGACTTTC
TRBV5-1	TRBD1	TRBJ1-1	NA	CASSPPGTDEAFF	TGCGCCAGCAGCCCCCCCGGGACAGATGAAGCTTTCTTT
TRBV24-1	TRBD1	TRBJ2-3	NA	CATSDHPGQGGYDTQYF	TGTGCCACCAGTGATCACCCGGGACAGGGGGGTTATGATACGCAGTATTTT
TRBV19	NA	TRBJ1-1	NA	CASSMQAMTEAFF	TGTGCCAGTAGTATGCAGGCCATGACTGAAGCTTTCTTT
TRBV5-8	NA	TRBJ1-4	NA	CASSLVLRTNEKLFF	TGTGCCAGCAGCTTAGTTCTGCGAACTAATGAAAAACTGTTTTTT
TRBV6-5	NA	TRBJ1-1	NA	CASSPMTGRNTEAFF	TGTGCCAGCAGTCCAATGACAGGAAGAAACACTGAAGCTTTCTTT
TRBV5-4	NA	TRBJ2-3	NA	CASSSTVGPGGDTQYF	TGTGCCAGCAGTTCCACAGTGGGCCCTGGTGGAGATACGCAGTATTTT
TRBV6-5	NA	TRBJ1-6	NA	CATMEGRGSPLHF	TGTGCCACGATGGAGGGAAGGGGTTCACCCCTCCACTTT
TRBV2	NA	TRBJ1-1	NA	CASSWTANTEAFF	TGTGCCAGCAGTTGGACAGCGAACACTGAAGCTTTCTTT
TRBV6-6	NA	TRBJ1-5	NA	CASSDQGYQPQHF	TGTGCCAGCAGTGACCAGGGTTACCAGCCCCAGCATTTT